A single sample gave rise to the 29 T cell receptor beta chains below, sequenced in a study of long-term antiretroviral therapy in people with HIV. Researchers ran immunoSEQ v3.0 at survey level. Profiling relied on immunoSEQ multiplex PCR, and the TCRdb table lists in-frame clones only, not all of them. The sample contains some 14,000 clones, about three quarters of which appear only once. The starting material was unsorted PBMCs, obtained 1.3 years before starting antiretroviral therapy. The receptors shown here come from a middle-aged man with HIV.

V and J are TRBV9 and TRBJ1-2; 7 bases line up with TRBD1. V dropped 4 bases and J dropped 7; count of bases not matched to a gene: 4. This CDR3 spans 12 amino acids. Per the germline V gene, CDR1 is SGDLS and CDR2 is YYNGEE. In DNA form, the CDR3 reads TGTGCCAGCAGCCCGCGACAGGGTGGCTACACCTTC. Translation gives CASSPRQGGYTF.

This chain uses TRBV4-1 with TRBJ2-7; 9 bases align to TRBD1. Germline V gene sequence: CDR1 MGHRA, CDR2 YSYEKL. Germline trimming cut 2 bases from V and 7 bases from J; bases unmatched to any gene: 9. The CDR3 runs to 15 residues. The CDR3 DNA is TGCGCCAGCAGCCAATGGACAGGGGACCGAGGGGAGCAGTACTTC. Amino acid sequence: CASSQWTGDRGEQYF.

The V gene is TRBV7-3, the J gene TRBJ2-3; the D gene is possibly TRBD1 (6 bases). Trimming left V 1 base short and J 3 bases short, with 8 bases between. CDR3 length: 14 amino acids. Germline loops: CDR1 SGHTA, CDR2 FQGTGA. CDR3 bases: TGTGCCAGCAGCTTAAATACAGGGACAGATACGCAGTATTTT. Translating gives CASSLNTGTDTQYF. Drawing the rest from reference TRBV7-3 and TRBJ2-3, the complete variable domain is GAGVSQTPSNKVTEKGKYVELRCDPISGHTALYWYRQSLGQGPEFLIYFQGTGAADDSGLPNDRFFAVRPEGSVSTLKIQRTERGDSAVYLCASSLNTGTDTQYFGPGTRLTVL.

This sequence joins TRBV15 and TRBJ2-7; 10 bases are shared with TRBD1. Per germline, CDR1 LNHNV and CDR2 YYDKDF (reference sequence). The CDR3 runs 15 residues. V gave up 0 bases and J gave up 7 bases; unmatched junction bases: 6. The chain's CDR3 is CATSRDRGQGSEQYF. CDR3 nucleotide sequence: TGTGCCACCAGCAGAGATAGGGGACAGGGGAGTGAGCAGTACTTC.

The rearrangement joins TRBV25-1 to TRBJ1-3; 10 nucleotides match TRBD1. V trimming: 3 bases; J trimming: 5 bases; junction bases outside the gene matches: 7. This CDR3 comprises 16 residues. CDR1 is MGHDK, CDR2 SYGVNS, per germline. In DNA, the CDR3 is TGTGCCAGCAGTGATTGGACAGGGGGAGGAAGAAACACCATATATTTT. Translated: CASSDWTGGGRNTIYF.

This sequence joins TRBV10-2 and TRBJ1-4; tentative D call: TRBD1 (6 bases). This CDR3 has 13 amino acids. Germline V CDR1 and CDR2: WSHSY, SAAADI. Between the trimmed V and J ends, which lost 2 bases and 6 bases, there was a span of 7 bases. CDR3 residues: CASSEAGDEKLFF. The DNA of the CDR3 is TGCGCCAGCAGTGAGGCAGGGGATGAAAAACTGTTTTTT.

This clone was observed a few times. The gene calls are TRBV5-4 and TRBJ1-2; a weak D match, TRBD1 (6 bases). Trimming pared 1 base from V and 4 bases from J, leaving 8 bases between. The CDR3 loop spans 13 amino acids. The germline V gene has CDR1 SGHNT and CDR2 YYREEE (reference sequence). CDR3 loop: CASSLLGGYGYTF. In DNA form, the CDR3 reads TGTGCCAGCAGCTTGTTAGGGGGCTATGGCTACACCTTC.

V and J are TRBV28 and TRBJ1-4, with a possible D match to TRBD1 (6 bases). Germline-derived CDR1 and CDR2 are MDHEN and SYDVKM. V lost 5 bases and J 6 bases, leaving 13 bases between the germline ends. CDR3 size: 14 residues. In DNA form, the CDR3 reads TGTGCCAGCAGTCCTACAGGGCTCTATGAAAAACTGTTTTTT. Residues: CASSPTGLYEKLFF. Drawing the rest from reference TRBV28 and TRBJ1-4, the complete variable domain is DVKVTQSSRYLVKRTGEKVFLECVQDMDHENMFWYRQDPGLGLRLIYFSYDVKMKEKGDIPEGYSVSREKKERFSLILESASTNQTSMYLCASSPTGLYEKLFFGSGTQLSVL.

This rearrangement joins TRBV7-9 to TRBJ1-1; unclear D gene. This CDR3 is 12 amino acids long. Trimming took off 2 bases at V and 7 bases at J, with 8 bases between the two ends. Germline V lookup: CDR1 SEHNR, CDR2 FQNEAQ (reference sequence). This CDR3 reads CASSLLSVEAFF. The CDR3 DNA reads as TGTGCCAGCAGCTTACTGTCGGTTGAAGCTTTCTTT.

The genes are TRBV7-8 and TRBJ1-2; 7 bases are shared with TRBD1. Germline V lookup: CDR1 SGHVS, CDR2 FQNEAQ. J was trimmed by 8 bases and V by 5 bases; bases with no gene match: 14. This CDR3 is built from 15 residues. CDR3 nucleotide sequence: TGTGCCAGCAGCACGAGCCCTGGACAGGCGGGAGGCTACACCTTC. Residues: CASSTSPGQAGGYTF.

The sample holds a few counts of this clone. The rearrangement links TRBV19 to TRBJ2-4; D is undetermined. Trimming took off 3 bases at V and 0 bases at J, with 6 bases between the two ends. The CDR3 is 14 amino acids. CDR1 LNHDA and CDR2 SQIVND come from the germline V gene (reference sequence). The CDR3 is CASSISEAKNIQYF. Here the CDR3 DNA reads TGTGCCAGTAGTATCTCAGAAGCCAAAAACATTCAGTACTTC.

The chain is built from TRBV5-6 and TRBJ2-3; a weak D match, TRBD2 (5 bases). The CDR3 spans 13 residues. The V gene lost 2 bases and the J gene lost 5 bases, with 9 bases spanning the gap. Looked up from germline, CDR1 is SGHDT and CDR2 is YYEEEE. The CDR3 nucleotides are TGTGCCAGCAGCTTTGGTGAGGGAGATACGCAGTATTTT. The encoded protein is CASSFGEGDTQYF.

This chain joins TRBV13 and TRBJ2-3; no firm D call. Germline loops: CDR1 PRHDT, CDR2 FYEKMQ (reference sequence). The V gene lost 4 bases and the J gene lost 5 bases, with 7 bases spanning the gap. This CDR3 comprises 12 residues. CDR3 DNA: TGTGCCAGCAGCTCGGACGTAGATACGCAGTATTTT. This translates into CASSSDVDTQYF.

This clone showed up just once. This rearrangement joins TRBV23-1 to TRBJ2-2; 8 nucleotides line up with TRBD1. TRBV23-1 is marked as an open reading frame, function uncertain. The ends lost 3 bases at V and 1 base at J; junction bases unmatched: 10. The CDR3 extends over 18 amino acids. This CDR3 is CASSQLGQEPLNTGELFF. The CDR3 DNA sequence: TGCGCCAGCAGTCAGTTGGGACAGGAGCCACTGAACACCGGGGAGCTGTTTTTT.

The chain uses TRBV4-1 and TRBJ2-3; TRBD1 aligns across 8 bases. The CDR3 consists of 15 residues. V was pared by 4 bases and J by 3 bases, with 6 bases of the junction left unmatched. Germline V lookup: CDR1 MGHRA, CDR2 YSYEKL. The CDR3 sequence: CASSPTGVGTDTQYF. The CDR3 nucleotides read TGCGCCAGCAGCCCGACAGGGGTAGGGACAGATACGCAGTATTTT.

The V call is TRBV7-9, the J call TRBJ1-1; D uncertain. Trimming took 1 base from V and 4 from J, leaving 10 bases between them. The CDR3 is 14 amino acids. The germline V gene encodes CDR1 SEHNR and CDR2 FQNEAQ (reference sequence). The CDR3 bases are TGTGCCAGCAGCTTAGAGGGCAGAGGCACTGAAGCTTTCTTT. It encodes CASSLEGRGTEAFF.

This clone occurred once. The V gene is TRBV11-2, the J gene TRBJ2-3; D is unresolved. V was clipped by 5 bases and J by 0 bases, with 9 bases between them. This CDR3 is 14 amino acids long. Germline V gene sequence: CDR1 SGHAT, CDR2 FQNNGV. CDR3 DNA sequence: TGTGCCAGCAGCAAGGGAATTAGCACAGATACGCAGTATTTT. This encodes CASSKGISTDTQYF.

The chain is built from TRBV5-1 and TRBJ2-7, with 8 positions matching TRBD2. The CDR3 contains 15 residues. From germline, CDR1 is SGHRS and CDR2 YFSETQ. Trimming at V came to 3 bases and at J to 2 bases, leaving 7 bases not matched to a gene. CDR3 sequence (DNA): TGCGCCAGCAGCTCCGGGGGGGCGGGTACCTACGAGCAGTACTTC. Residues: CASSSGGAGTYEQYF.

The chain uses TRBV5-4 and TRBJ2-7, with 8 bases aligning to TRBD1. Looked up from germline, CDR1 is SGHNT and CDR2 is YYREEE (reference sequence). The V segment lost 3 bases and the J segment 3 bases; nucleotides outside the gene matches: 5. The CDR3 totals 14 residues. The CDR3 sequence: CASSSGQGNYEQYF. The DNA for the CDR3 is TGTGCCAGCAGCTCCGGACAGGGTAACTACGAGCAGTACTTC.

The chain recombines TRBV18 with TRBJ2-3, with D uncertain. V was cut by 3 bases and J by 0 bases, with 10 bases left in between. The germline V gene encodes CDR1 KGHSH and CDR2 LQKENI. This CDR3 comprises 15 residues. The CDR3 reads CASSPSAPSTDTQYF. The CDR3 nucleotides are TGTGCCAGCTCACCCTCAGCCCCGAGCACAGATACGCAGTATTTT. Full variable domain (remainder filled in from reference TRBV18 and TRBJ2-3): NAGVMQNPRHLVRRRGQEARLRCSPMKGHSHVYWYRQLPEEGLKFMVYLQKENIIDESGMPKERFSAEFPKEGPSILRIQQVVRGDSAAYFCASSPSAPSTDTQYFGPGTRLTVL.

The chain uses TRBV6-6 and TRBJ1-4, with D tentatively TRBD1 (6 bases). V lost 5 bases, J lost 5 bases, and 18 bases lay in between. The germline V gene has CDR1 MNHNY and CDR2 SVGAGI (reference sequence). The CDR3 is 16 amino acids. The chain's CDR3 is CASSPPQGNGNEKLFF. CDR3 coding DNA: TGTGCCAGCAGTCCCCCACAGGGTAATGGGAATGAAAAACTGTTTTTT.

This sequence joins TRBV11-2 and TRBJ2-3; no definite D call. The ends were cut back, 1 base at V and 0 bases at J, with 8 bases in the middle. The CDR3 has 15 residues. Germline assignment: CDR1 SGHAT and CDR2 FQNNGV. The CDR3: CASSLAGGSTDTQYF. The CDR3 coding sequence is TGTGCCAGCAGCTTAGCGGGTGGGAGCACAGATACGCAGTATTTT.

The chain combines TRBV28 with TRBJ1-5; D is uncertain. Per germline, CDR1 MDHEN and CDR2 SYDVKM. The CDR3 spans 13 residues. V was shortened by 7 bases and J by 5 bases, with 12 bases between the two germline ends. The DNA of the CDR3 is TGTGCCAGCACCCCTGGGTACGATCAGCCCCAGCATTTT. Amino acid sequence: CASTPGYDQPQHF.

CDR3 protein: CASSGSGLEGWDEQFF. DNA for the CDR3: TGTGCCAGCAGTGGAAGCGGACTGGAGGGGTGGGATGAGCAGTTCTTC. The rearrangement joins TRBV6-1 to TRBJ2-1; maybe TRBD2 (6 bases). From germline, CDR1 is MNHNS and CDR2 SASEGT. The CDR3 runs to 16 residues. V lost 4 bases and J 8 bases, leaving 21 bases between the germline ends.

The chain uses TRBV7-9 and TRBJ2-1, with D tentatively TRBD2 (5 bases). The germline CDR1 and CDR2 sequences are SEHNR and FQNEAQ (reference sequence). The CDR3 totals 13 residues. Trimming pared 1 base from V and 8 bases from J, leaving 9 bases between. This CDR3 is CASSLVRADEQFF. Here the CDR3 DNA reads TGTGCCAGCAGCTTAGTGAGGGCGGATGAGCAGTTCTTC.

This clone has more than one count but fewer than ten. Other DNA sequences within the sample encode an identical CDR3. The V and J genes are TRBV19 and TRBJ1-3; possibly TRBD1 for D (5 bases). The germline CDR1 and CDR2 sequences are LNHDA and SQIVND (reference sequence). The CDR3 consists of 15 residues. The germline V and J ends were trimmed by 5 bases and 0 bases, with 11 bases remaining between them. In DNA form, the CDR3 reads TGTGCCAGTAGTTCGGGGCCTGGCTCTGGAAACACCATATATTTT. Its translation is CASSSGPGSGNTIYF.

V usage is TRBV5-4 and J usage is TRBJ1-2; no definite D call. Germline V gives CDR1 SGHNT, CDR2 YYREEE (reference sequence). V was pared by 3 bases and J by 3 bases, with 15 bases between. The CDR3 has 15 residues. The CDR3 DNA is TGTGCCAGCAGCTCGGGGAGGGCTTTGGACTATGGCTACACCTTC. This gives the protein CASSSGRALDYGYTF.

V is TRBV19 and J is TRBJ1-5; a possible D gene is TRBD1 (6 bases). Germline lookup yields CDR1 LNHDA and CDR2 SQIVND (reference sequence). Trimming removed 5 bases from V and 7 bases from J, with 15 bases in between. This CDR3 comprises 14 residues. CDR3 sequence reads: CASSLPTGRQPQHF. CDR3 nucleotides: TGTGCCAGTAGTCTACCGACAGGCCGACAGCCCCAGCATTTT.

The chain couples TRBV5-4 to TRBJ2-3, with D possibly matching TRBD2 (6 bases). The CDR3 contains 15 residues. V was shortened by 3 bases and J by 2 bases, with 13 bases between the two germline ends. CDR1 is SGHNT, CDR2 YYREEE, per germline (reference sequence). CDR3: CASSSGLLVTDTQYF. As DNA, the CDR3 is TGTGCCAGCAGCTCGGGACTCTTAGTCACAGATACGCAGTATTTT.